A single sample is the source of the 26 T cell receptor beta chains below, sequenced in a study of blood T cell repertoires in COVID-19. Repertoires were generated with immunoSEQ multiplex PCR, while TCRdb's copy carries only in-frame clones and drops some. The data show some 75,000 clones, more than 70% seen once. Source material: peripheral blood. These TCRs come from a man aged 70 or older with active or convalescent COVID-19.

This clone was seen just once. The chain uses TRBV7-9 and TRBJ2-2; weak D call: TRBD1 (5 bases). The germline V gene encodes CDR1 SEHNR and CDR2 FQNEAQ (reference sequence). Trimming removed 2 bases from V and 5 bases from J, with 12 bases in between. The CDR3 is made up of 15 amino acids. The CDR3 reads CASSLSRQKTGELFF. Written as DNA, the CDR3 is TGTGCCAGCAGCTTATCGAGACAGAAAACCGGGGAGCTGTTTTTT.

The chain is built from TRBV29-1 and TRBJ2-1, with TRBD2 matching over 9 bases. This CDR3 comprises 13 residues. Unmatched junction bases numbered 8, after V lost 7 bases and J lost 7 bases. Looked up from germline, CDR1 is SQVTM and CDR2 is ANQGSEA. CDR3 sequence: CSDLSGSRNEQFF. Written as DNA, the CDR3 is TGCAGCGACCTTAGCGGGAGTCGTAATGAGCAGTTCTTC.

The CDR3 nucleotides read TGTGCCACCAGCAGAGAGGCGGGGGGCCGGGGAGATACGCAGTATTTT. This translates into CATSREAGGRGDTQYF. This chain connects TRBV15 to TRBJ2-3, with TRBD2 identical over 8 bases. With 0 bases clipped from V and 5 bases from J, the junction kept 7 bases outside the gene matches. Germline V lookup: CDR1 LNHNV, CDR2 YYDKDF (reference sequence). This CDR3 has 16 amino acids. Complete variable domain (other parts from reference TRBV15 and TRBJ2-3): DAMVIQNPRYQVTQFGKPVTLSCSQTLNHNVMYWYQQKSSQAPKLLFHYYDKDFNNEADTPDNFQSRRPNTSFCFLDIRSPGLGDTAMYLCATSREAGGRGDTQYFGPGTRLTVL.

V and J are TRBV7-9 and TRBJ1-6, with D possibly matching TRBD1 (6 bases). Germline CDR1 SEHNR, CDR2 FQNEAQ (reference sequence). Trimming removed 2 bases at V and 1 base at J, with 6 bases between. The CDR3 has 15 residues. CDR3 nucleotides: TGTGCCAGCAGCTTACAGGGGTCCTATAATTCACCCCTCCACTTT. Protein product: CASSLQGSYNSPLHF.

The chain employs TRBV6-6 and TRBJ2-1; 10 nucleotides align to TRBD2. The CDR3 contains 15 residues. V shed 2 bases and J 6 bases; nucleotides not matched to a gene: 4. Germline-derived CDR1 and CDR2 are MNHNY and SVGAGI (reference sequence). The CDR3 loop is CASSYQRGGPNEQFF. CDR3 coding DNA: TGTGCCAGCAGTTACCAGCGGGGGGGCCCCAATGAGCAGTTCTTC.

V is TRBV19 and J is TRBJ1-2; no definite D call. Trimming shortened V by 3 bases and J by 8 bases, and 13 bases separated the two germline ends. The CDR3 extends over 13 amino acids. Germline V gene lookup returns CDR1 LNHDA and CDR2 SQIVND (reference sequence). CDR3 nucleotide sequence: TGTGCCAGTAGTATTACGGAAGCGCACGGCTACACCTTC. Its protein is CASSITEAHGYTF.

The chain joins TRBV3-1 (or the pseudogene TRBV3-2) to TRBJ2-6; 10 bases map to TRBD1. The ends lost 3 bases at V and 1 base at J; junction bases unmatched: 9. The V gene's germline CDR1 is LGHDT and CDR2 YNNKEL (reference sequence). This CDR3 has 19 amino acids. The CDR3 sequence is CASSHFRGTGVSGANVLTF. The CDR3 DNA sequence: TGTGCCAGCAGCCATTTCCGGGGGACAGGGGTTTCTGGGGCCAACGTCCTGACTTTC.

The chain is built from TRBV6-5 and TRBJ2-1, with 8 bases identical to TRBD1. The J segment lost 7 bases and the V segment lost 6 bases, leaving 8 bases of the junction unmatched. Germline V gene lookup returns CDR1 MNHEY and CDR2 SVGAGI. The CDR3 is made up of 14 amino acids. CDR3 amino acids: CASRGDRWGNEQFF. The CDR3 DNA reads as TGTGCCAGCAGGGGGGACAGGTGGGGTAATGAGCAGTTCTTC.

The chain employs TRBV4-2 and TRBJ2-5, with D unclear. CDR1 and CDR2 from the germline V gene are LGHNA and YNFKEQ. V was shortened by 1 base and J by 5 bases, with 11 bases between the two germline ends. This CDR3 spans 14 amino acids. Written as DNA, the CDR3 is TGTGCCAGCAGCCAAGGCGGTGTTGGGGAGACCCAGTACTTC. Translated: CASSQGGVGETQYF.

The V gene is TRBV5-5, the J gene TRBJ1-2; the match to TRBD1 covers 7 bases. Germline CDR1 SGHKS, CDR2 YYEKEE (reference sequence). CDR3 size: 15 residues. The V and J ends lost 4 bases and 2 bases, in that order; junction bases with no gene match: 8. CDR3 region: CASSPWDSPNYGYTF. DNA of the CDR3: TGTGCCAGCAGCCCGTGGGACAGCCCCAACTATGGCTACACCTTC.

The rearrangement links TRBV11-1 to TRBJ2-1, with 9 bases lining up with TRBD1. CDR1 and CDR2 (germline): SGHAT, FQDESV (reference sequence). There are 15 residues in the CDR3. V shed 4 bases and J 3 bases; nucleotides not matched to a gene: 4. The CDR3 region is CASSSPGQGYNEQFF. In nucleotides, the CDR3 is TGTGCCAGCAGCTCTCCGGGACAGGGCTACAATGAGCAGTTCTTC.

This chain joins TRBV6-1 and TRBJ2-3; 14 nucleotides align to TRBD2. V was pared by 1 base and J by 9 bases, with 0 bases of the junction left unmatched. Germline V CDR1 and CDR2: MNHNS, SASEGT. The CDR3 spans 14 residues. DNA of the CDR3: TGTGCCAGCAGTGAAGGGACTAGCGGGAGGACGCAGTATTTT. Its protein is CASSEGTSGRTQYF.

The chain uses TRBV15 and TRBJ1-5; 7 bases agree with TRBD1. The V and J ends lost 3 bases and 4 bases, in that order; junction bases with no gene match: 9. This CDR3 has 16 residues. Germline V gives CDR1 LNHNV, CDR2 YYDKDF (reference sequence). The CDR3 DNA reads TGTGCCACCAGCAGGACAGGGTTGGGAGGAAATCAGCCCCAGCATTTT. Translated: CATSRTGLGGNQPQHF.

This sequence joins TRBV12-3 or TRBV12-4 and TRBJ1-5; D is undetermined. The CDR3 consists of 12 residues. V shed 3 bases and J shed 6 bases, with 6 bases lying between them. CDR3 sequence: CASSFPLQPQHF. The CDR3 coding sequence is TGTGCCAGCAGTTTTCCCCTTCAGCCCCAGCATTTT.

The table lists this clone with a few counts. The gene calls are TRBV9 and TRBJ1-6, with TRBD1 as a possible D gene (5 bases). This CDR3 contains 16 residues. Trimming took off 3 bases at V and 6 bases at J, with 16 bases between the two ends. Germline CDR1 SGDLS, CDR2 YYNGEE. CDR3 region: CASSADSNTRNSPLHF. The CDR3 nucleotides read TGTGCCAGCAGCGCCGACAGTAATACGCGTAATTCACCCCTCCACTTT.

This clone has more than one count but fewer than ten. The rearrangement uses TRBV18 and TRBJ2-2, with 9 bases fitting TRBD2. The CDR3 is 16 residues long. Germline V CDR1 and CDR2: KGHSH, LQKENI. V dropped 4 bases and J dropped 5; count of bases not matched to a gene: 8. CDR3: CASSLRGGASTGELFF. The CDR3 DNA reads TGTGCCAGCTCACTCCGCGGGGGGGCCTCTACCGGGGAGCTGTTTTTT.

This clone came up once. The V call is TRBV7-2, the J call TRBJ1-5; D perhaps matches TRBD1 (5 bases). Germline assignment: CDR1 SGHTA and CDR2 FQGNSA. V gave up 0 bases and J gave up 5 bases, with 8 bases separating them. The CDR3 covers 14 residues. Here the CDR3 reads CASSLARGDQPQHF. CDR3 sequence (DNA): TGTGCCAGCAGCTTAGCAAGGGGTGATCAGCCCCAGCATTTT.

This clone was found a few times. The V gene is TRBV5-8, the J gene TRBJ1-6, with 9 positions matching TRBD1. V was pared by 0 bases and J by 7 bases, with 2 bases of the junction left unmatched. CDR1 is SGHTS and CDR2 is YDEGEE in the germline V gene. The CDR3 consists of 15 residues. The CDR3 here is CASSLGGQGNSPLHF. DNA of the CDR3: TGTGCCAGCAGCTTGGGAGGACAGGGGAATTCACCCCTCCACTTT.

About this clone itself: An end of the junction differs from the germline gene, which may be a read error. CDR3 sequence reads: CASNQERGDYTNEKLFF. The CDR3 DNA follows: TGCGCCAGCAACCAAGAGCGGGGGGATTATACTAATGAAAAACTGTTTTTT. V and J are TRBV4-1 and TRBJ1-4, with D possibly being TRBD1 (5 bases). CDR1 and CDR2 (germline): MGHRA, YSYEKL. This CDR3 contains 17 residues.

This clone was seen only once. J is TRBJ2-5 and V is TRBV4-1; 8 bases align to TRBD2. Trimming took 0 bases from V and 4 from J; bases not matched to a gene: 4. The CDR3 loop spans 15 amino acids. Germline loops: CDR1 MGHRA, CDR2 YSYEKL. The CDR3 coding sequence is TGCGCCAGCAGCCAAGAGGGCGGGAGGAGAGAGACCCAGTACTTC. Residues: CASSQEGGRRETQYF.

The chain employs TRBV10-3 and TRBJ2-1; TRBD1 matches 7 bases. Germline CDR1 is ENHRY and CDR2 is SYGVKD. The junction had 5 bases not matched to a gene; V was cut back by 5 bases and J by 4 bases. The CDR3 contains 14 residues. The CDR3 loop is CAISPDRDYNEQFF. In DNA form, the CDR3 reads TGTGCCATCAGTCCAGACAGGGATTACAATGAGCAGTTCTTC.

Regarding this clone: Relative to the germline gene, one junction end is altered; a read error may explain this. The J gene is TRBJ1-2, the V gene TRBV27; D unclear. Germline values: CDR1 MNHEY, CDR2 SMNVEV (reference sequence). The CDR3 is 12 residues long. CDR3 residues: CASSSGGGQLSF. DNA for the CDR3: TGTGCCAGCAGTTCCGGTGGAGGGCAGTTGAGCTTC.

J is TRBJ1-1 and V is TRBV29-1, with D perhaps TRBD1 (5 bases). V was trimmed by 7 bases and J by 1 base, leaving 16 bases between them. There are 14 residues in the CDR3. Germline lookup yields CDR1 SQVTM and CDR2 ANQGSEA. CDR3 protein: CSAAPQGSNTEAFF. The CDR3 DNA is TGCAGCGCCGCCCCTCAGGGTTCGAACACTGAAGCTTTCTTT. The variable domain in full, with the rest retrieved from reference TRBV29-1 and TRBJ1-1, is SAVISQKPSRDICQRGTSLTIQCQVDSQVTMMFWYRQQPGQSLTLIATANQGSEATYESGFVIDKFPISRPNLTFSTLTVSNMSPEDSSIYLCSAAPQGSNTEAFFGQGTRLTVV.

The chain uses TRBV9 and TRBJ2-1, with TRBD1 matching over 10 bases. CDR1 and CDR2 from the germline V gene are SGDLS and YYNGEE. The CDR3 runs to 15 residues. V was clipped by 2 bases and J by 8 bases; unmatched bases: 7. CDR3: CASSVAGQGNHEQFF. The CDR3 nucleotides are TGTGCCAGCAGCGTTGCGGGACAGGGGAACCATGAGCAGTTCTTC.

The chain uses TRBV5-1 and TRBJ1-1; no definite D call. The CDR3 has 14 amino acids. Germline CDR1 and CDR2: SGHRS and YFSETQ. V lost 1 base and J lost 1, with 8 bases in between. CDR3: CASSLSAANTEAFF. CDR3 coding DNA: TGCGCCAGCAGCTTGTCAGCGGCGAACACTGAAGCTTTCTTT.

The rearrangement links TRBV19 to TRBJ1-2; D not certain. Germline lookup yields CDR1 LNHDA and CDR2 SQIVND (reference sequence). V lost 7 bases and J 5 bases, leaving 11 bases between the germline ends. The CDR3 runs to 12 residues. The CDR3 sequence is CASTPSGYGYTF. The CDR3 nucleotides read TGTGCCAGTACCCCCTCCGGGTATGGCTACACCTTC.